A single sample is the source of the 5 T cell receptor beta chains below, sequenced in a study of regulatory and conventional T cells in RAG deficiency. Assay: immunoSEQ multiplex PCR; the TCRdb copy retains only in-frame clones and omits some. In the table there are fewer than 35,000 clones, around 89% of which are singletons. The sample also formed part of further work on regulatory T cells. That report adds: The primer mix had 52 TRBV and 13 TRBJ primers.

The material sequenced was CD8+ T cells sorted from blood. Receptors originate from a human donor in good health.

The rearrangement links TRBV27 to TRBJ2-7, with 8 bases aligning to TRBD1. After removal of 3 bases from V and 2 bases from J, the junction contained 6 bases not matched to a gene. The CDR3 totals 15 residues. The germline V gene has CDR1 MNHEY and CDR2 SMNVEV (reference sequence). In DNA, the CDR3 is TGTGCCAGCAGTTTTCGGACAGGGCAGACCTACGAGCAGTACTTC. It yields the protein CASSFRTGQTYEQYF.

V usage is TRBV27 and J usage is TRBJ2-4, with D unclear. The CDR3 length is 13 residues. V was shortened by 5 bases and J by 8 bases, with 13 bases between the two germline ends. Germline values: CDR1 MNHEY, CDR2 SMNVEV (reference sequence). The CDR3 here is CASSTDGVDIQYF. The CDR3 region has the DNA TGTGCCAGCAGTACTGATGGGGTTGACATTCAGTACTTC.

This clone occurred once. The chain recombines TRBV11-3 with TRBJ1-4; the D is unclear. Trimming cost V 0 bases and J 5 bases, with 16 bases left between them. The CDR3 has 17 amino acids. Looked up from germline, CDR1 is SGHNT and CDR2 is YENEEA. CDR3 bases: TGTGCCAGCAGCTTAGACCCCTGGGGTCGGGGAAATGAAAAACTGTTTTTT. It yields the protein CASSLDPWGRGNEKLFF.

The chain couples TRBV7-9 to TRBJ2-2; the match to TRBD2 covers 11 bases. CDR3 length equals 16 residues. Germline loops: CDR1 SEHNR, CDR2 FQNEAQ (reference sequence). Unmatched junction bases numbered 4, after V lost 3 bases and J lost 4 bases. The CDR3 DNA reads as TGTGCCAGCAGCTTTGCCGGGACTAGCGGCACCGGGGAGCTGTTTTTT. Residues: CASSFAGTSGTGELFF.

This clone was observed a single time. The chain employs TRBV6-6 and TRBJ2-1; D is uncertain. The CDR3 spans 12 residues. The germline CDR1 and CDR2 sequences are MNHNY and SVGAGI (reference sequence). V lost 0 bases and J 8 bases, leaving 5 bases between the germline ends. CDR3 DNA sequence: TGTGCCAGCAGTTACTCTATCGATGAGCAGTTCTTC. It yields the protein CASSYSIDEQFF.